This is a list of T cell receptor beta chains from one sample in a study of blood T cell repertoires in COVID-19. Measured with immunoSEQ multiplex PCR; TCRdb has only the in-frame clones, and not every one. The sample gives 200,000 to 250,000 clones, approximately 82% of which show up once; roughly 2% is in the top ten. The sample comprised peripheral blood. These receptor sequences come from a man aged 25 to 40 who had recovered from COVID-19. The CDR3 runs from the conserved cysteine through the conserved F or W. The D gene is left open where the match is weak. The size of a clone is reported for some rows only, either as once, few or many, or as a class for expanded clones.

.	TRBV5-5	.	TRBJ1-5	TGTGCCAGCGCAGTCTCCCAGGGAAACAATCAGCCCCAGCATTTT	CASAVSQGNNQPQHF
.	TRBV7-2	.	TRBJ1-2	TGTGCCAGCAGGGGGATGCGGGGGCGCCTAGGCTACACCTTC	CASRGMRGRLGYTF
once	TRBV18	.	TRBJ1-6	TGTGCCAGCTCAGAAACAACAGGGACCTATAATTCACCCCTCCACTTT	CASSETTGTYNSPLHF
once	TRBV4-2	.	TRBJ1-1	TGTGCCAGCAACCGGGGAGGAGGGACTGAAGCTTTCTTT	CASNRGGGTEAFF
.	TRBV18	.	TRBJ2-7	TGTGCCAGCTCACCACCTAGCGGTTCCTACGAGCAGTACTTC	CASSPPSGSYEQYF
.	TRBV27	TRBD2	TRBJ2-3	TGTGCCAGCAGCCGTCGACTAGCGGGGTTCCCAGATACGCAGTATTTT	CASSRRLAGFPDTQYF
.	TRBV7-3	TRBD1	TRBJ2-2	TGTGCCAGCAGCGCCGCCGGGACAGGGGTTGCCGGGGAGCTGTTTTTT	CASSAAGTGVAGELFF
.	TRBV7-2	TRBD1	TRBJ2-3	TGTGCCAGCAGCTTGACAGGGCCAGATACGCAGTATTTT	CASSLTGPDTQYF
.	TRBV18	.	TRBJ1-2	TGTGCCAGCTCACGAGACTTTTCTTGGAGCTACACCTTC	CASSRDFSWSYTF
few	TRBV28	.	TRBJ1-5	TGTGCCAGCCGGGTCCCCACAGGGAGCAATCAGCCCCAGCATTTT	CASRVPTGSNQPQHF
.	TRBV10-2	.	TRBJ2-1	TGCGCCAGCAGGGACTTAGGAGGGGCCGCGAATGAGCAGTTCTTC	CASRDLGGAANEQFF
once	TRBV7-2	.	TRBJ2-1	TGTGCCAGCAGCTTAAATACAGCCTCCCTCAATGAGCAGTTCTTC	CASSLNTASLNEQFF
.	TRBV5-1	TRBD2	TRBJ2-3	TGCGCCAGCAGTTTGACTAGCGGTCCCACAGATACGCAGTATTTT	CASSLTSGPTDTQYF
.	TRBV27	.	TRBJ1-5	TGTGCCAGCAGCCAGGGGTTAAACAATCAGCCCCAGCATTTT	CASSQGLNNQPQHF
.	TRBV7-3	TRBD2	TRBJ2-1	TGTGCCAGCAGCTTCTCGGGGGGCTCCTACAATGAGCAGTTCTTC	CASSFSGGSYNEQFF
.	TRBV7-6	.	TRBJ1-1	TGTGCCAGCAGCTTACAACAGATGGGGAACACTGAAGCTTTCTTT	CASSLQQMGNTEAFF
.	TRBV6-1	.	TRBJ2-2	TGTGCCAGCAGTGAGGTGCAGGGGTGGGCCGGGGAGCTGTTTTTT	CASSEVQGWAGELFF
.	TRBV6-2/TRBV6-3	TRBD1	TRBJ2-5	TGTGCCAGCAGCAGGGGACAGACTTTACAAGAGACCCAGTACTTC	CASSRGQTLQETQYF
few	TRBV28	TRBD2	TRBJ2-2	TGTGCCAGCGAGGAGCGGGGGGGGCTCACCGGGGAGCTGTTTTTT	CASEERGGLTGELFF
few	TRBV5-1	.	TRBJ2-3	TGCGCCAGCAGCTTGGGAGGGAGCGTAGGCACAGATACGCAGTATTTT	CASSLGGSVGTDTQYF
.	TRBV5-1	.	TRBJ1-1	TGCGCCAGCAGCTTTCCAGACCCTGGCGGAAAAGCTTTCTTT	CASSFPDPGGKAFF
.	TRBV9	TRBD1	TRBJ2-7	TGTGCCAGCAGCGTAGGTCCGGGACAGGGGTTATACGAGCAGTACTTC	CASSVGPGQGLYEQYF
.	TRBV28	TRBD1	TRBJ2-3	TGTGCCAGCAGCTTCAGACAGGGACCCACAGATACGCAGTATTTT	CASSFRQGPTDTQYF
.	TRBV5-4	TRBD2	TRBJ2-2	TGTGCCAGCAGCTTGTGGGGGGGTGTCACCGGGGAGCTGTTTTTT	CASSLWGGVTGELFF
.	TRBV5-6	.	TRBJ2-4	TGTGCCAGCAGCTTGGGTAGGGGATCCAAAAACATTCAGTACTTC	CASSLGRGSKNIQYF
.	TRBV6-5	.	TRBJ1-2	TGTGCCAGCAGATCGGACATTCACTATGGCTACACCTTC	CASRSDIHYGYTF
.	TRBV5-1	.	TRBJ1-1	TGCGCCAGCAGCCTGAGGGGGGGTATGAACACTGAAGCTTTCTTT	CASSLRGGMNTEAFF
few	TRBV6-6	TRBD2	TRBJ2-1	TGTGCCAGCAGTCCCTCGGGTAGCGGGGGCTACAATGAGCAGTTCTTC	CASSPSGSGGYNEQFF
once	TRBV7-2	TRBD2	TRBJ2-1	TGTGCCAGCAGCTTAGATCTAGCAAGCGGGGGGCAGTTCTTC	CASSLDLASGGQFF
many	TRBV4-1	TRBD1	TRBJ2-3	TGCGCCAGCAGCCAGTCTGGACAGGGCACAGATACGCAGTATTTT	CASSQSGQGTDTQYF
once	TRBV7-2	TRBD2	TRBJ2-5	TGTGCCAGCAGCCTAGGGAGCGGGGGGGCCGCGGAGACCCAGTACTTC	CASSLGSGGAAETQYF
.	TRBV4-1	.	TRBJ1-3	TGCGCCAGCAGCGCCTCCGGTGTCTCTGGAAACACCATATATTTT	CASSASGVSGNTIYF
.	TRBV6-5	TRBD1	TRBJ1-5	TGTGCCAGCAGAGCCGGGACAGATAGCAATCAGCCCCAGCATTTT	CASRAGTDSNQPQHF
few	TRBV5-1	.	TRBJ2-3	TGCGCCAGCAGCTTGCTCCTAGCCACAGATACGCAGTATTTT	CASSLLLATDTQYF
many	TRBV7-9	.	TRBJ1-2	TGTGCCAGCAGCTTAAGTCAGGGGAACTATGGCTACACCTTC	CASSLSQGNYGYTF
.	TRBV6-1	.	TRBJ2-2	TGTGCCAGCAGTGAAGGTCCCATTGGCCGGGAGCTGTTTTTT	CASSEGPIGRELFF
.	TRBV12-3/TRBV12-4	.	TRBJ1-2	TGTGCCAGCAGTTCGCCAGGGAATTGGGGCTACACCTTC	CASSSPGNWGYTF
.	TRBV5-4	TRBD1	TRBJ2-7	TGTGCCAGCAGCTTTCCGGGACAGGGGCCCTACGAGCAGTACTTC	CASSFPGQGPYEQYF
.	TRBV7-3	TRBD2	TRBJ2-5	TGTGCCAGCAGCCGAGGACTAGCGGGGGTACAAGAGACCCAGTACTTC	CASSRGLAGVQETQYF
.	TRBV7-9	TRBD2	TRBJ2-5	TGTGCCAGCAGCTTATTTCTAGCGGAACAAGAGACCCAGTACTTC	CASSLFLAEQETQYF
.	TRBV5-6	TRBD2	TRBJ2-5	TGTGCCACCCAGCGACTAGCGGGGGGGCAAGAGACCCAGTACTTC	CATQRLAGGQETQYF
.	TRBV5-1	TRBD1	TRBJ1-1	TGCGCCAGCAGCTTGGCCCAGGGGGTTGGCACTGAAGCTTTCTTT	CASSLAQGVGTEAFF
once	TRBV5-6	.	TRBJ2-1	TGTGCCAGCAGCCAAGGACTGGGGTACAATGAGCAGTTCTTC	CASSQGLGYNEQFF
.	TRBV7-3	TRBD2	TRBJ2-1	TGTGCCAGCAGCCCAATGGGGGGGGCCTACAATGAGCAGTTCTTC	CASSPMGGAYNEQFF
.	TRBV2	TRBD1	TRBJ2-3	TGTGCCAGCAGTCGCGGACAGGATGGAGATACGCAGTATTTT	CASSRGQDGDTQYF